This is a list of T cell receptor beta chains from one sample in a study of blood T cell repertoires in COVID-19. Clones were read by immunoSEQ multiplex PCR, and TCRdb kept only the in-frame ones, dropping some. The profile covers 250,000 or so clones, with more than 85% appearing a single time and about 1.6% taken by the ten largest. Sequencing was carried out using PBMCs or T cells enriched from blood (not recorded which). These receptors were obtained from a woman in her fifties or sixties who had recovered from COVID-19. Each CDR3 is given without its conserved first and last residue. Size tells how often a clone was seen (once, few, many) or the class of an expanded clone, and some rows leave it out.

clone_size j_call v_call cdr3_aa
- TRBJ2-5 TRBV11-3 ASSLTVQETQY
- TRBJ1-4 TRBV6-1 ASSDRDEKLF
- TRBJ1-1 TRBV7-9 ASSLRQDSLAF
once TRBJ1-6 TRBV27 ASRPGQGRNSPLH
- TRBJ1-1 TRBV3-1/TRBV3-2 ASSPKGGNTEAF
- TRBJ2-1 TRBV18 ASSPSGLAGGTYNEQF
- TRBJ2-7 TRBV7-2 ASSLGGRGDEQY
- TRBJ1-4 TRBV10-3 AIRPQGNEKLF
few TRBJ1-3 TRBV18 ASSPSEDSGNTIY
- TRBJ1-2 TRBV5-4 ASSFSRASNYGYT
few TRBJ1-1 TRBV7-2 ASSLAPGGYEAF
- TRBJ2-1 TRBV2 ASSFLRNNEQF
- TRBJ2-3 TRBV9 ASSVGVSGSSTDTQY
- TRBJ2-1 TRBV11-3 ASSLIGSGSPNEQF
- TRBJ2-7 TRBV6-2/TRBV6-3 ASSYSNGQQY
- TRBJ2-4 TRBV28 ASLGEDKNIQY
- TRBJ2-3 TRBV10-3 AIRPASGGTDTQY
- TRBJ1-1 TRBV3-1/TRBV3-2 ASSQGRWPQNTEAF
- TRBJ1-5 TRBV28 ASREGNQPQH
- TRBJ1-5 TRBV7-9 ASSLGESQH
- TRBJ2-1 TRBV7-2 ASSKDRGGYNEQF
once TRBJ2-7 TRBV7-9 ASSVSYEQY
once TRBJ1-1 TRBV7-3 ASSLTGGDGREAF
- TRBJ2-2 TRBV9 ASSVVEGRAGELF
few TRBJ2-6 TRBV4-3 ASSQDKSSGANVLT
- TRBJ2-3 TRBV19 ASSRRLAGELDTQY
- TRBJ1-1 TRBV5-4 ASSPPGRGAEAF
- TRBJ2-3 TRBV28 ASSQTQADTQY
few TRBJ1-2 TRBV28 ATKATGPNYGYT
once TRBJ2-1 TRBV6-2/TRBV6-3 ASSRLLAENNEQF
- TRBJ2-5 TRBV2 ASLGLGETQY
- TRBJ1-5 TRBV19 ASSLNGGGQPQH
- TRBJ2-3 TRBV10-2 ASSESWASGRTDTQY
once TRBJ2-1 TRBV9 ASSSLADNEQF
few TRBJ2-6 TRBV19 ASSIILAGASGANVLT